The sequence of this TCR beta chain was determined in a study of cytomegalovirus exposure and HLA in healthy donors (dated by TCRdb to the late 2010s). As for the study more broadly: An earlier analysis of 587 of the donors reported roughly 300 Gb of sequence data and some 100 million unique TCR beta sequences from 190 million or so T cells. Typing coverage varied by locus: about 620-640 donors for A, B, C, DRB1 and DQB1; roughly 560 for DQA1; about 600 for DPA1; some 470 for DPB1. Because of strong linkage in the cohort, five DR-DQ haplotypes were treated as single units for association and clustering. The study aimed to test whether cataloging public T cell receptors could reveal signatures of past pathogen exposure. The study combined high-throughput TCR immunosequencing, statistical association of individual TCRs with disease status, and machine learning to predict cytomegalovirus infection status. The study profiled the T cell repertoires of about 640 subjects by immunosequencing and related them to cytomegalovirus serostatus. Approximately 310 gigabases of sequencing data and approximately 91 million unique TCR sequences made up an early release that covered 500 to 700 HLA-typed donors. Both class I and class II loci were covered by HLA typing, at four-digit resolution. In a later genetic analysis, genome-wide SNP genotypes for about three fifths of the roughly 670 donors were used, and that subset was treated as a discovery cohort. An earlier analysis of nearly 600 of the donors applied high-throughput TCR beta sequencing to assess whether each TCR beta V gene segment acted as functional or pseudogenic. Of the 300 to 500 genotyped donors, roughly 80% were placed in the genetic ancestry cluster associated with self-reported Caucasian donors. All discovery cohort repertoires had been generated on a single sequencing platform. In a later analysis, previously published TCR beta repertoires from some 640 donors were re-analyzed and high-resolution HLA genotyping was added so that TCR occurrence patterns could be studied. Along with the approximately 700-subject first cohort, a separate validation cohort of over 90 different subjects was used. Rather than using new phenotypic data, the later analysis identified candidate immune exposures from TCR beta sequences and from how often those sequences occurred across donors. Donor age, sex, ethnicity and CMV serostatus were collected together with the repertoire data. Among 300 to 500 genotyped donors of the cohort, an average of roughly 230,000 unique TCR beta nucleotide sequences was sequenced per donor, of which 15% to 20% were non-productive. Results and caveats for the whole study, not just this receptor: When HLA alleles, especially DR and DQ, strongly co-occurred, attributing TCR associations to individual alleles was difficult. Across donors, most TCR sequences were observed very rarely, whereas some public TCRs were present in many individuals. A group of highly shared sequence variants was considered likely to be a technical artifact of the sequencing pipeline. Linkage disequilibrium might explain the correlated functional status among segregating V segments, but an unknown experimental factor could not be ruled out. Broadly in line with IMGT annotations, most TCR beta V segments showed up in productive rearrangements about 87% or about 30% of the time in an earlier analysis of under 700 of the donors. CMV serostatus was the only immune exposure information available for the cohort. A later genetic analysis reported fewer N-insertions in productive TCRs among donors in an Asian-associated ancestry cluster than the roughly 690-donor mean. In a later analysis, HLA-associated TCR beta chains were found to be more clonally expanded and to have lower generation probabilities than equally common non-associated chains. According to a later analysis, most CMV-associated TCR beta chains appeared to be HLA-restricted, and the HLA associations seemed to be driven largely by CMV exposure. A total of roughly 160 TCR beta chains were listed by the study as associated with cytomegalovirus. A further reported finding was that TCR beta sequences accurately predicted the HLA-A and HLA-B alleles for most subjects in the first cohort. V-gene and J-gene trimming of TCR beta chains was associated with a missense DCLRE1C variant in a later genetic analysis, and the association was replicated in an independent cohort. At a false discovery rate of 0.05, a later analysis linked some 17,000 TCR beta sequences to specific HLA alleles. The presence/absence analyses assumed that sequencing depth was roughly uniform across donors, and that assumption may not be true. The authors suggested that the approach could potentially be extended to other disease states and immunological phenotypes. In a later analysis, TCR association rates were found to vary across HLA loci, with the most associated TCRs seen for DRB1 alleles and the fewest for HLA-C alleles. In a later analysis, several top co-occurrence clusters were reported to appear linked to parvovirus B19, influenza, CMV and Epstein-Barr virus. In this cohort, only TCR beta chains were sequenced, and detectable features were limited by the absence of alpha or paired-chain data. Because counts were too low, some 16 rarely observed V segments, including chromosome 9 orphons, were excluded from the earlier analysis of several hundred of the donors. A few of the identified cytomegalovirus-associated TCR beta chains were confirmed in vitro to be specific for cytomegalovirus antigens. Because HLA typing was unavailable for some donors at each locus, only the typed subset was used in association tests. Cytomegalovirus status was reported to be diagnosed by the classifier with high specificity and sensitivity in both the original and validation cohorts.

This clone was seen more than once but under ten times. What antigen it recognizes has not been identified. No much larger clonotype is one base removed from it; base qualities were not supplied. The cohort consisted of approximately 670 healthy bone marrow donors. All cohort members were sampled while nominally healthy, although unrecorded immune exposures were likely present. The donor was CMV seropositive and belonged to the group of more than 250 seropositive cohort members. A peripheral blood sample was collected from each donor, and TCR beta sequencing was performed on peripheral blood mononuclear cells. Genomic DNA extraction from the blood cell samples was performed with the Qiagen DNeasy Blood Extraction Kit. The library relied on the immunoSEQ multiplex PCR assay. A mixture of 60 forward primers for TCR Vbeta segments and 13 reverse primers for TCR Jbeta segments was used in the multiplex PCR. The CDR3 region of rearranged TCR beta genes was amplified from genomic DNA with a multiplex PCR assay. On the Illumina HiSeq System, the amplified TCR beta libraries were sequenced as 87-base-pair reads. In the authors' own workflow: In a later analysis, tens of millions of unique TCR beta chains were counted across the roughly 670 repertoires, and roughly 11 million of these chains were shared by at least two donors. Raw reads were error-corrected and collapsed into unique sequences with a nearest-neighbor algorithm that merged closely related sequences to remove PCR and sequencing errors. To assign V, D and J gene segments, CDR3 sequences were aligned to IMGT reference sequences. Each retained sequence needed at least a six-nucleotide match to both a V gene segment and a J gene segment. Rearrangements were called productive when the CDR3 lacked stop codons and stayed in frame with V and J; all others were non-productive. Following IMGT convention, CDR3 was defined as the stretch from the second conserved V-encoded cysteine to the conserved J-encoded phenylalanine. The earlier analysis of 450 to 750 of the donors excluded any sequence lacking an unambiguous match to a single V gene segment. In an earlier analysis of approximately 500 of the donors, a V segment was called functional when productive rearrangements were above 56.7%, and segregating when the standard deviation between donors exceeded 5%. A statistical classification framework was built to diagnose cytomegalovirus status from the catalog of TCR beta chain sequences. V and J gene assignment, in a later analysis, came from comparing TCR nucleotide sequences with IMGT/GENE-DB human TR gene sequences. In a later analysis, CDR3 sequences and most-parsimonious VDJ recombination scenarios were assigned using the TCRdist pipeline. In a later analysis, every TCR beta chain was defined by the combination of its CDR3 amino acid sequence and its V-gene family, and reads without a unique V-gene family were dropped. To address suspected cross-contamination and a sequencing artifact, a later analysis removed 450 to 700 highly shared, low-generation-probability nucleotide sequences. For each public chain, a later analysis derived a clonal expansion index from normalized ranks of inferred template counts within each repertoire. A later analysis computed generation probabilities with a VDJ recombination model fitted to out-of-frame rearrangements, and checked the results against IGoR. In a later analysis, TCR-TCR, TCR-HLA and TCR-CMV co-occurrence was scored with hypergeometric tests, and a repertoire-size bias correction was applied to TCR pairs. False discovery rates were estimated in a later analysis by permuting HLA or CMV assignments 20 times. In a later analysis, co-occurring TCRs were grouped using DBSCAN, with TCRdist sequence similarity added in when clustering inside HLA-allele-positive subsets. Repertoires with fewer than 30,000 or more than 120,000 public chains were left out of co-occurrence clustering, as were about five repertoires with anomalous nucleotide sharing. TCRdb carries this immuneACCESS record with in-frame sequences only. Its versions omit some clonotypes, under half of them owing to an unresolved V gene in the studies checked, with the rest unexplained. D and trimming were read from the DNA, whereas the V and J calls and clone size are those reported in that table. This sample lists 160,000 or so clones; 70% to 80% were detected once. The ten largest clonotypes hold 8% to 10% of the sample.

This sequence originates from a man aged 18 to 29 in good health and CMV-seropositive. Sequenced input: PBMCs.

DNA sequence: TGTGCCAGCAGCCGAACAGGGGTTGCTTCTATCTACGAGCAGTACTTC. Its amino acids are CASSRTGVASIYEQYF. Rearrangement joined TRBV5-5 to TRBJ2-7; 7 central nucleotides agree with TRBD1. V has 4 bases trimmed and J has 3 bases trimmed; junction bases matching no gene number 13. The CDR3, from cysteine to phenylalanine, totals 16 residues. Only CDR3 DNA is held: 48 bases, read in frame from base 1. The germline V gene (reference sequence) specifies SGHKS as CDR1 and YYEKEE as CDR2.